This TCR beta chain was sequenced in a study of blood T cell repertoires in COVID-19. In the study overall: Samples taken during acute and convalescent COVID-19 were collected in the United States, Italy and Spain. T cells, B-cell-depleted T cells, or PBMCs provided the cDNA or gDNA that served as material.

Seattle enrolled patients during active infection and tracked them longitudinally. Per the study methods: The assay estimated nucleated cells by amplifying reference gene primers. Generated by immunoSEQ multiplex PCR, the TCRdb table keeps only in-frame clones and is missing some. D and trimming come from the DNA, and the V and J calls and clone size come from that table. The sample lists around 150,000 clones, approximately 85% occurring once. This TCR came from a woman aged 60-70 years with COVID-19, enrolled during active disease. Sequenced material: peripheral blood.

The CDR3 region has the DNA TGCGCCAGCAGCCCCGACAGGGGTGGACAGCCCCAGCATTTT. Translated, it gives CASSPDRGGQPQHF. This chain uses TRBV5-1 with TRBJ1-5, with 8 bases matching TRBD1. The CDR3 is 14 residues long. V trimming: 4 bases; J trimming: 7 bases; junction bases outside the gene matches: 7. Germline V gene data show CDR1 as SGHRS and CDR2 as YFSETQ.